These 17 T cell receptor beta chains came from one sample sequenced in a study of spatial heterogeneity in lung cancer. Study observations and caveats: Mutation tallies in tumors tracked expanded intratumoral alpha and beta TCR counts.

TCRdb called the 5' RACE reads again in MiXCR, with one record for every CDR3 protein. The table includes 20,000 to 30,000 distinct CDR3 sequences, 8.8% detected once. Time point meaning: sample taken at primary tumor resection. Their target antigens are unknown. Here the sequenced sample was lung tumor tissue, taken at surgery. These receptors all stem from a male donor with early-stage non-small cell lung cancer.

Relative to its sample, this clonotype is large (0.1 to 1%). This chain connects TRBV11-1 to TRBJ2-7; possibly TRBD1 or TRBD2 for D (5 bases each). The CDR3 covers 13 residues. The V end was cut by 1 base, the J end by 5 bases, with 9 bases between. The V gene's germline CDR1 is SGHAT and CDR2 FQDESV (reference sequence). The CDR3, as DNA: TGTGCCAGCAGCTTAGTTCGGGGCAACGAGCAGTACTTC. It specifies CASSLVRGNEQYF.

This clonotype appeared many times. The DNA of the CDR3 is TGTGCCAGCAGTTATCTGGGGGCCCATGAGCAGTTCTTC. Translation gives CASSYLGAHEQFF. The chain recombines TRBV6-5 with TRBJ2-1, with a tentative D call TRBD1 (6 bases). In germline, CDR1 is MNHEY, CDR2 SVGAGI. The ends were cut back, 3 bases at V and 8 bases at J, with 11 bases in the middle. This CDR3 contains 13 residues.

The table lists this clonotype with a few counts. The chain joins TRBV7-9 to TRBJ2-5, with D possibly being TRBD1 (5 bases). This CDR3 is built from 14 residues. Germline CDR1 is SEHNR and CDR2 is FQNEAQ (reference sequence). Trimming stripped 0 bases from V and 2 bases from J, with 7 bases between. The CDR3 nucleotides are TGTGCCAGCAGCTTAGCGCAGGGACAAGAGACCCAGTACTTC. Protein sequence: CASSLAQGQETQYF.

The rearrangement joins TRBV7-8 to TRBJ2-1; 13 bases line up with TRBD2. Germline values: CDR1 SGHVS, CDR2 FQNEAQ. The CDR3 consists of 20 residues. With 5 bases clipped from V and 5 bases from J, the junction kept 18 bases outside the gene matches. CDR3 sequence reads: CASSLSSGLAGASIHNEQFF. The CDR3 bases are TGTGCCAGCAGCCTGAGTAGTGGACTAGCGGGAGCGTCGATCCACAATGAGCAGTTCTTC. Combining the CDR3 with reference TRBV7-8 and TRBJ2-1 gives the whole variable domain GAGVSQSPRYKVAKRGQDVALRCDPISGHVSLFWYQQALGQGPEFLTYFQNEAQLDKSGLPSDRFFAERPEGSVSTLKIQRTQQEDSAVYLCASSLSSGLAGASIHNEQFFGPGTRLTVL.

This clonotype was recorded many times. This chain connects TRBV29-1 to TRBJ2-2; no clear D. The CDR3 has 11 residues. The V end was cut by 8 bases, the J end by 7 bases, with 11 bases between. The V gene's germline CDR1 is SQVTM and CDR2 ANQGSEA. CDR3 amino acids: CSSSWGGELFF. DNA of the CDR3: TGCAGCTCCTCCTGGGGCGGGGAGCTGTTTTTT.

CDR3 in amino acids: CASSSTSDTQYF. The CDR3 region has the DNA TGTGCCAGCAGCTCGACATCAGATACGCAGTATTTT. This chain connects TRBV3-1 to TRBJ2-3; D remains unclear. With 5 bases removed from V and 4 bases from J, the gap between germline ends came to 7 bases. Germline V gene data show CDR1 as LGHDT and CDR2 as YNNKEL (reference sequence). The CDR3 sequence is 12 residues long.

This clonotype was observed many times. V and J are TRBV9 and TRBJ2-2, with no clear D. The germline CDR1 and CDR2 sequences are SGDLS and YYNGEE. This CDR3 has 14 amino acids. Trimming pared 0 bases from V and 4 bases from J, leaving 7 bases between. For the CDR3, the DNA is TGTGCCAGCAGCGTAGTCCCGTCCACCGGGGAGCTGTTTTTT. Its protein product is CASSVVPSTGELFF.

This clonotype was recorded many times. This chain links TRBV5-1 with TRBJ1-6; maybe TRBD1 (5 bases). The germline gives CDR1 SGHRS, CDR2 YFSETQ. V lost 2 bases and J lost 6, with 12 bases in between. The length of the CDR3 is 15 residues. CDR3: CASSFIGDFNSPLHF. The CDR3, as DNA: TGCGCCAGCAGCTTTATAGGGGATTTTAATTCACCCCTCCACTTT.

The table lists this clonotype with many counts. V usage is TRBV7-6 and J usage is TRBJ2-7, with 10 nucleotides matching TRBD2. V was clipped by 1 base and J by 6 bases; unmatched bases: 6. Germline V CDR1 and CDR2: SGHVS, FNYEAQ. The CDR3 is made up of 15 amino acids. The CDR3 here is CASSLGVAGGGEQYF. The DNA of the CDR3 is TGTGCCAGCAGCTTAGGGGTAGCGGGGGGCGGCGAGCAGTACTTC.

This clonotype was observed many times. J is TRBJ2-3 and V is TRBV5-4, with D perhaps TRBD2 (5 bases). V was shortened by 2 bases and J by 0 bases, with 10 bases between the two germline ends. The CDR3 consists of 15 residues. CDR1 is SGHNT and CDR2 is YYREEE in the germline V gene (reference sequence). The CDR3: CASSFGGPSTDTQYF. The CDR3 DNA reads TGTGCCAGCAGCTTCGGCGGGCCTAGCACAGATACGCAGTATTTT.

This clonotype was seen repeatedly, ten times or more. J is TRBJ2-4 and V is TRBV3-1, with D unresolved. V was pared by 3 bases and J by 0 bases, with 9 bases between. CDR1 LGHDT and CDR2 YNNKEL come from the germline V gene (reference sequence). The CDR3 has 15 amino acids. As DNA, the CDR3 is TGTGCCAGCAGCCAGGGCGGTCTAGCCAAAAACATTCAGTACTTC. It encodes CASSQGGLAKNIQYF.

This clonotype has ten or more counts. The V and J genes are TRBV6-1 and TRBJ2-1; the match to TRBD1 covers 10 bases. Germline V gives CDR1 MNHNS, CDR2 SASEGT. The CDR3 is 13 residues long. Trimming cost V 8 bases and J 9 bases; bases outside gene matches: 7. CDR3 sequence: CASGETGGFEQFF. The CDR3 DNA sequence: TGTGCCAGCGGAGAGACAGGGGGCTTTGAGCAGTTCTTC.

This clonotype was seen repeatedly, ten times or more. The V and J genes are TRBV10-3 and TRBJ1-2; 11 nucleotides align to TRBD1. The CDR3 runs to 15 residues. Germline values: CDR1 ENHRY, CDR2 SYGVKD. V shed 6 bases, J shed 0 bases, and the junction held 3 bases outside the gene matches. The DNA of the CDR3 is TGTGCCATCAGGGGACAGGGGGATTCTAACTATGGCTACACCTTC. Protein: CAIRGQGDSNYGYTF.

The gene calls are TRBV20-1 and TRBJ2-7; D possibly matches TRBD1 or TRBD2 (5 bases each). Deletions cut 1 base from V and 2 bases from J, with 15 bases between. The CDR3 is 15 amino acids. Germline CDR1 is DFQATT and CDR2 is SNEGSKA (reference sequence). This CDR3 reads CSARASFGTTYEQYF. The CDR3 nucleotides read TGCAGTGCTAGAGCATCGTTCGGGACCACCTACGAGCAGTACTTC.

This clonotype came up many times. The rearrangement links TRBV28 to TRBJ2-2; 8 nucleotides agree with TRBD1. Germline CDR1 is MDHEN and CDR2 is SYDVKM. The CDR3 runs to 15 residues. V was pared by 6 bases and J by 3 bases, with 6 bases of the junction left unmatched. In nucleotides, the CDR3 is TGTGCCAGCAGAAGGGACAGGACATACACCGGGGAGCTGTTTTTT. It translates to CASRRDRTYTGELFF.

This clonotype was observed at least ten times. Written as DNA, the CDR3 is TGTGCCAGCAGTTACTTGGGGGGAAGATCACCCCTCCACTTT. It encodes CASSYLGGRSPLHF. The rearrangement links TRBV6-5 to TRBJ1-6; possible D gene TRBD1, 5 bases. V was pared by 1 base and J by 10 bases, with 11 bases between. The CDR3 has 14 amino acids. CDR1 is MNHEY, CDR2 SVGAGI, per germline.

This clonotype was observed at least ten times. The V call is TRBV7-3, the J call TRBJ2-1; 7 positions match TRBD1. Trimming removed 4 bases from V and 11 bases from J; junction bases left unmatched: 5. CDR3 length: 12 amino acids. Germline V lookup: CDR1 SGHTA, CDR2 FQGTGA. CDR3 nucleotides: TGTGCCAGCAGCTCCCCGGGACAGCAGCAGTTCTTC. This gives the protein CASSSPGQQQFF. Full variable domain (remainder filled in from reference TRBV7-3 and TRBJ2-1): GAGVSQTPSNKVTEKGKYVELRCDPISGHTALYWYRQSLGQGPEFLIYFQGTGAADDSGLPNDRFFAVRPEGSVSTLKIQRTERGDSAVYLCASSSPGQQQFFGPGTRLTVL.